Included here is one T cell receptor (beta chain) sequence, with context. The table came from immunoSEQ multiplex PCR; TCRdb's copy has only in-frame clones and leaves some out. The sample records roughly 160,000 clones, roughly nine tenths being singletons. V was clipped by 7 bases and J by 6 bases, with 13 bases between them. CDR1 and CDR2 (germline): DFQATT, SNEGSKA (reference sequence). The CDR3 sequence is 11 residues long. This entry comes from a study of blood T cell repertoires in COVID-19. What was sequenced was peripheral blood. The J gene is TRBJ2-7, the V gene TRBV20-1; maybe TRBD2 (5 bases). The TCR was taken from a man aged 50 or older with acute or convalescent COVID-19. The chain's CDR3 is CSGLTEAEQYF. CDR3 DNA sequence: TGCAGTGGCCTAACGGAGGCCGAGCAGTACTTC.